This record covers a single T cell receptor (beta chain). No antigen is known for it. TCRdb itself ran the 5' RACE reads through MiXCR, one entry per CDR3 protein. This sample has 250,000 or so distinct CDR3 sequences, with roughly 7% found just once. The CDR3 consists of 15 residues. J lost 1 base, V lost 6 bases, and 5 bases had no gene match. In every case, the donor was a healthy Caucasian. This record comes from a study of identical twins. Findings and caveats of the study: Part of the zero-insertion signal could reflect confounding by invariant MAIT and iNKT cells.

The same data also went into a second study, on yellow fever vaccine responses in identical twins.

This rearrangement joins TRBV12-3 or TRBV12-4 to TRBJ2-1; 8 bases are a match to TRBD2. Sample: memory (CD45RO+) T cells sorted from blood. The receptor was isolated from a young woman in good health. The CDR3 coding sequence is TGTGCCAGCAGCGCTAGCGGGCGTTCCTACAATGAGCAGTTCTTC. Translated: CASSASGRSYNEQFF.